One sample yielded the 10 T cell receptor beta chains listed below, sequenced in a study of blood T cell repertoires in COVID-19. The assay was immunoSEQ multiplex PCR, and TCRdb's table has in-frame clones only and misses some. The sample includes 70,000 to 85,000 clones, about 86% of them seen just once. Specimen: peripheral blood. Source of these receptors: an elderly man with active or convalescent COVID-19.

This clone was seen many times. The chain links TRBV24-1 to TRBJ2-3; 10 bases align to TRBD2. With 10 bases clipped from V and 4 bases from J, the junction kept 22 bases outside the gene matches. The CDR3 loop spans 19 amino acids. Germline V gives CDR1 KGHDR, CDR2 SFDVKD. The CDR3 sequence is CATSRTSGDGESIPDTQYF. The CDR3 nucleotides read TGTGCCACAAGCCGGACTAGCGGAGACGGGGAGAGTATCCCAGATACGCAGTATTTT.

In this sample, this clone turned up a few times. This rearrangement joins TRBV30 to TRBJ1-2; D call uncertain. CDR1 is GTSNPN, CDR2 SVGIG, per germline (reference sequence). The V gene lost 0 bases and the J gene lost 4 bases, with 15 bases spanning the gap. The CDR3 consists of 15 residues. Here the CDR3 DNA reads TGTGCCTGGAGTGTACCTCACGGAGAATCCTATGGCTACACCTTC. Translation gives CAWSVPHGESYGYTF.

Worth noting for this clone: One end of the junction varies from germline; a read error may be responsible. The chain carries TRBV7-7 and TRBJ2-7; weak D call: TRBD2 (5 bases). There are 13 residues in the CDR3. The germline gives CDR1 SSHAT, CDR2 FNYEAQ (reference sequence). CDR3 nucleotides: TGTGCTAGCAGCTTAGCGTTCCGCTACGAGCAGTACTTC. It encodes CASSLAFRYEQYF.

This rearrangement joins TRBV28 to TRBJ1-2; 7 bases map to TRBD1. Germline-derived CDR1 and CDR2 are MDHEN and SYDVKM. Germline trimming cut 5 bases from V and 4 bases from J; bases unmatched to any gene: 10. The CDR3 consists of 15 residues. In DNA form, the CDR3 reads TGTGCCAGCAGTGCGGACAGGCGACTCGTCTATGGCTACACCTTC. Its protein product is CASSADRRLVYGYTF.

This chain uses TRBV5-1 with TRBJ2-7; 11 positions agree with TRBD2. Germline V gene lookup returns CDR1 SGHRS and CDR2 YFSETQ. This CDR3 contains 15 residues. V lost 0 bases and J lost 6; bases outside the gene matches: 5. In nucleotides, the CDR3 is TGCGCCAGCAGCTTGGATAGCGGGAGGGCTTCCGAGCAGTACTTC. Its protein product is CASSLDSGRASEQYF. The variable domain in full, completed from reference TRBV5-1 and TRBJ2-7, reads KAGVTQTPRYLIKTRGQQVTLSCSPISGHRSVSWYQQTPGQGLQFLFEYFSETQRNKGNFPGRFSGRQFSNSRSEMNVSTLELGDSALYLCASSLDSGRASEQYFGPGTRLTVT.

The chain has TRBV9 and TRBJ1-2; 10 nucleotides match TRBD1. V dropped 3 bases and J dropped 3; count of bases not matched to a gene: 17. CDR1 is SGDLS, CDR2 YYNGEE, per germline. The CDR3 runs to 19 residues. The CDR3 spells CASSDPLLARTGGDYGYTF. Written as DNA, the CDR3 is TGTGCCAGCAGCGATCCCCTACTTGCTCGGACAGGGGGTGACTATGGCTACACCTTC.

J is TRBJ1-2 and V is TRBV29-1; 9 positions agree with TRBD1. Germline V gene lookup returns CDR1 SQVTM and CDR2 ANQGSEA. The CDR3 has 13 residues. The J segment lost 7 bases and the V segment lost 7 bases, leaving 10 bases of the junction unmatched. The CDR3 here is CSAMGQGESGYTF. The CDR3 nucleotides are TGCAGCGCCATGGGACAGGGAGAGAGTGGCTACACCTTC.

V usage is TRBV19 and J usage is TRBJ2-2, with 12 bases aligning to TRBD2. V dropped 6 bases and J dropped 1; count of bases not matched to a gene: 12. Per germline, CDR1 LNHDA and CDR2 SQIVND (reference sequence). The CDR3 runs to 19 residues. The DNA of the CDR3 is TGTGCCAGTAGGGAGACACCCGGACTAGCGGGAAAGAACACCGGGGAGCTGTTTTTT. It encodes CASRETPGLAGKNTGELFF.

The V call is TRBV30, the J call TRBJ1-2, with D unclear. The CDR3 consists of 11 residues. The germline gives CDR1 GTSNPN, CDR2 SVGIG (reference sequence). V lost 1 base to trimming and J lost 5 bases, with 5 bases between them. CDR3 sequence: CAWSATYGYTF. The CDR3 DNA reads TGTGCCTGGAGTGCCACTTATGGCTACACCTTC.

The chain carries TRBV6-5 and TRBJ1-2; the D is unclear. Germline CDR1 reads MNHEY; CDR2 reads SVGAGI. Deletions cut 10 bases from V and 5 bases from J, with 17 bases between. The length of the CDR3 is 13 residues. This chain's CDR3 is CAIEGARRYGYTF. DNA of the CDR3: TGTGCCATAGAGGGAGCCCGGAGGTATGGCTACACCTTC.